One and the same sample provided the 18 T cell receptor beta chains below, sequenced in a study of blood T cell repertoires in COVID-19. Some clones are missing from TCRdb's copy, which holds only in-frame ones; the method was immunoSEQ multiplex PCR. The table shows about 250,000 clones, with 88% occurring only once. Material: peripheral blood. These receptors all come from a woman aged 25 to 39 with acute or convalescent COVID-19.

The rearrangement links TRBV27 to TRBJ2-1, with 8 bases lining up with TRBD1. Germline V gene lookup returns CDR1 MNHEY and CDR2 SMNVEV (reference sequence). The V gene end was trimmed by 3 bases and the J gene end by 2 bases; junction bases not matched to a gene: 12. The CDR3 totals 18 residues. CDR3 loop: CASSFLSQDREAYNEQFF. In DNA, the CDR3 is TGTGCCAGCAGTTTCCTCTCCCAGGACAGGGAGGCCTACAATGAGCAGTTCTTC.

This chain joins TRBV5-1 and TRBJ2-5; TRBD2 matches at 11 bases. Losses at the gene ends were 4 bases for V and 0 bases for J; bases not matched to a gene: 5. Germline V gene sequence: CDR1 SGHRS, CDR2 YFSETQ. This CDR3 spans 16 amino acids. The CDR3 sequence is CASSQGTSGYQETQYF. CDR3 DNA sequence: TGCGCCAGCAGCCAAGGGACTAGCGGATACCAAGAGACCCAGTACTTC.

The genes are TRBV19 and TRBJ1-2; D ambiguous. Germline assignment: CDR1 LNHDA and CDR2 SQIVND (reference sequence). V dropped 3 bases and J dropped 1 base, with 12 bases sitting between them. This CDR3 contains 15 residues. The CDR3 loop is CASSIANSNNYGYTF. The CDR3 coding sequence is TGTGCCAGTAGTATCGCGAACAGCAATAACTATGGCTACACCTTC.

The genes are TRBV19 and TRBJ1-4, with 10 bases aligning to TRBD1. This CDR3 has 15 residues. From germline, CDR1 is LNHDA and CDR2 SQIVND (reference sequence). Losses at the gene ends were 4 bases for V and 8 bases for J; bases not matched to a gene: 7. CDR3 residues: CASSKTGQGWEKLFF. In nucleotides, the CDR3 is TGTGCCAGTAGTAAAACGGGACAGGGGTGGGAAAAACTGTTTTTT.

The count of this clone is one. J is TRBJ1-4 and V is TRBV5-1; no definite D call. Trimming cost V 2 bases and J 7 bases, with 12 bases left between them. The length of the CDR3 is 14 residues. The germline V gene encodes CDR1 SGHRS and CDR2 YFSETQ. The CDR3 nucleotides are TGCGCCAGCAGCTTAGGCGAGGGATTTGAAAAACTGTTTTTT. Its translation: CASSLGEGFEKLFF. The full variable domain, with the rest looked up from reference TRBV5-1 and TRBJ1-4, is KAGVTQTPRYLIKTRGQQVTLSCSPISGHRSVSWYQQTPGQGLQFLFEYFSETQRNKGNFPGRFSGRQFSNSRSEMNVSTLELGDSALYLCASSLGEGFEKLFFGSGTQLSVL.

This clone showed up just once. The V call is TRBV3-1 (or the pseudogene TRBV3-2), the J call TRBJ2-3, with TRBD2 matching 9 bases. With V trimmed by 1 base and J by 1 base, 6 bases remained unmatched. There are 17 residues in the CDR3. Germline V CDR1 and CDR2: LGHDT, YNNKEL (reference sequence). DNA of the CDR3: TGTGCCAGCAGCCAAGTTGTCCTAGCGGGGCGCACAGATACGCAGTATTTT. Its protein product is CASSQVVLAGRTDTQYF.

CDR3 region: CASSISLGYYGYTF. The CDR3 region has the DNA TGTGCCAGTAGTATCTCACTAGGGTACTATGGCTACACCTTC. The genes are TRBV19 and TRBJ1-2; D remains unclear. Germline V gives CDR1 LNHDA, CDR2 SQIVND (reference sequence). The CDR3 length is 14 residues. The V end lost 3 bases, the J end lost 3 bases, and 11 bases lay between the germline ends.

The chain joins TRBV30 to TRBJ1-2; 10 bases are a match to TRBD1. V shed 2 bases, J shed 7 bases, and the junction held 7 bases outside the gene matches. CDR1 GTSNPN and CDR2 SVGIG come from the germline V gene (reference sequence). The CDR3 covers 14 residues. The CDR3 loop is CAWSIGQGGVGYTF. The CDR3, as DNA: TGTGCCTGGAGTATAGGACAGGGGGGCGTTGGCTACACCTTC.

The chain recombines TRBV18 with TRBJ1-1; D may be TRBD1 (6 bases). V dropped 6 bases and J dropped 8 bases, with 16 bases sitting between them. This CDR3 spans 13 amino acids. Germline assignment: CDR1 KGHSH and CDR2 LQKENI. The CDR3 region is CASSPSATGEAFF. The CDR3, as DNA: TGTGCCAGCTCCCCCTCCGCTACAGGGGAAGCTTTCTTT.

This rearrangement joins TRBV2 to TRBJ1-3; no firm D call. Looked up from germline, CDR1 is SNHLY and CDR2 is FYNNEI. Trimming took off 5 bases at V and 4 bases at J, with 12 bases between the two ends. The CDR3 totals 14 residues. The CDR3 DNA reads TGTGCCAGCAGTCCCCGGGTCTCAGGAAACACCATATATTTT. Amino acids: CASSPRVSGNTIYF. The full variable domain, in which reference TRBV2 and TRBJ1-3 provide the parts outside the CDR3, is EPEVTQTPSHQVTQMGQEVILRCVPISNHLYFYWYRQILGQKVEFLVSFYNNEISEKSEIFDDQFSVERPDGSNFTLKIRSTKLEDSAMYFCASSPRVSGNTIYFGEGSWLTVV.

This clone was seen once. The V gene is TRBV15, the J gene TRBJ2-7; 7 bases match TRBD2. The germline V gene has CDR1 LNHNV and CDR2 YYDKDF (reference sequence). With V trimmed by 0 bases and J by 3 bases, 5 bases remained unmatched. The CDR3 is made up of 15 amino acids. The CDR3 here is CATSRDPSGFYEQYF. In nucleotides, the CDR3 is TGTGCCACCAGCAGAGATCCTAGCGGCTTCTACGAGCAGTACTTC.

The V gene is TRBV19, the J gene TRBJ2-3, with a possible D match to TRBD2 (6 bases). The CDR3 has 16 amino acids. CDR1 LNHDA and CDR2 SQIVND come from the germline V gene (reference sequence). V shed 3 bases and J shed 2 bases, with 15 bases lying between them. Here the CDR3 reads CASSIYGRRATDTQYF. The CDR3 DNA is TGTGCCAGTAGTATTTATGGGAGGAGGGCCACAGATACGCAGTATTTT.

The V and J genes are TRBV12-5 and TRBJ2-1, with D maybe TRBD2 (6 bases). Trimming took off 0 bases at V and 9 bases at J, with 15 bases between the two ends. The CDR3 is 15 residues long. CDR1 and CDR2 (germline): LGHNT, FRNRAP. The CDR3 DNA follows: TGTGCTAGTGGTTTGGTACTAGGGACTGAAGGTGAGCAGTTCTTC. Protein sequence: CASGLVLGTEGEQFF.

In its sample, this clone was seen once. The rearrangement uses TRBV11-2 and TRBJ2-1, with D maybe TRBD2 (6 bases). Germline V CDR1 and CDR2: SGHAT, FQNNGV. CDR3 size: 16 residues. V shed 5 bases and J shed 0 bases, with 14 bases lying between them. CDR3 bases: TGTGCCAGCAGCCGCCGACTAGAGAGCTCCTACAATGAGCAGTTCTTC. Encoded protein: CASSRRLESSYNEQFF.

V gene TRBV2 combines with J gene TRBJ1-5, with D perhaps TRBD1 (5 bases). This CDR3 comprises 13 residues. The V and J ends lost 8 bases and 3 bases respectively, with 11 bases between them. Germline V gene sequence: CDR1 SNHLY, CDR2 FYNNEI. The CDR3 loop reads CASQGVVNQPQHF. The CDR3, as DNA: TGTGCCAGCCAAGGGGTGGTCAATCAGCCCCAGCATTTT.

The CDR3 protein is CASSLGIHGGGQPQHF. CDR3 bases: TGTGCCAGCAGCCTCGGAATCCACGGGGGGGGTCAGCCCCAGCATTTT. V is TRBV6-2 or TRBV6-3 and J is TRBJ1-5, with D perhaps TRBD1 (5 bases). Trimming took off 6 bases at V and 6 bases at J, with 21 bases between the two ends. The CDR3 is 16 amino acids. CDR1 and CDR2 (germline): MNHEY, SVGEGT.

This chain connects TRBV12-5 to TRBJ2-2, with 7 bases aligning to TRBD2. The CDR3 contains 17 residues. Losses at the gene ends were 4 bases for V and 4 bases for J; bases not matched to a gene: 12. Per germline, CDR1 LGHNT and CDR2 FRNRAP. The CDR3 DNA is TGTGCTAGTGGTTCCCTCAATTGGCGGGAGCCCACCGGGGAGCTGTTTTTT. Protein: CASGSLNWREPTGELFF.

In the case of this clone: The sample carries other DNA sequences with the same CDR3. The chain uses TRBV7-9 and TRBJ2-1; 12 nucleotides align to TRBD2. Losses at the gene ends were 5 bases for V and 5 bases for J; bases not matched to a gene: 4. Germline V CDR1 and CDR2: SEHNR, FQNEAQ (reference sequence). The CDR3 length is 15 residues. The CDR3 is CASSPSGRADNEQFF. The CDR3 coding sequence is TGTGCCAGCAGCCCTAGCGGGAGGGCAGACAATGAGCAGTTCTTC.